This record looks at one T cell receptor beta chain sequence and its context. This entry is derived from a study of technical replicates of blood from a few donors. Germline values: CDR1 LNHDA, CDR2 SQIVND (reference sequence). Trimming took off 7 bases at V and 0 bases at J, with 16 bases between the two ends. The CDR3 covers 16 residues. The assay was immunoSEQ multiplex PCR, and TCRdb's table has in-frame clones only and misses some. The sample includes about 75,000 clones, approximately 97% seen only once; the top ten take under 0.35%. The clonotype originates from a human donor in good health. This chain uses TRBV19 with TRBJ1-5; the D is unclear. The specimen was T cells isolated from PBMCs. The CDR3 here is CASKEVVGYSNQPQHF. The DNA of the CDR3 is TGTGCCAGTAAGGAGGTCGTAGGGTATAGCAATCAGCCCCAGCATTTT. Full variable domain (remainder filled in from reference TRBV19 and TRBJ1-5): DGGITQSPKYLFRKEGQNVTLSCEQNLNHDAMYWYRQDPGQGLRLIYYSQIVNDFQKGDIAEGYSVSREKKESFPLTVTSAQKNPTAFYLCASKEVVGYSNQPQHFGDGTRLSIL.